This TCR beta chain comes out of a study of neurological immune-mediated disorders. This clonotype showed up many times. TCRdb reprocessed the 5' RACE reads with MiXCR, giving one entry per CDR3 protein. The table includes some 48,000 distinct CDR3 sequences, roughly 13% detected once. V dropped 4 bases and J dropped 0; count of bases not matched to a gene: 4. This CDR3 has 15 amino acids. The time point denotes: longitudinal time-point 2. The receptor comes from a male donor with HTLV-1-associated myelopathy (HAM/TSP). The genes are TRBV12-3 or TRBV12-4 and TRBJ1-1; 8 bases are shared with TRBD1. Material for sequencing was PBMCs. The DNA for the CDR3 is TGTGCCAGCAGTTCCAGGGGGCAAATGAACACTGAAGCTTTCTTT. This encodes CASSSRGQMNTEAFF.